Following are 30 T cell receptor beta chains from one sample sequenced in a study of T-cell memory formation after mild COVID-19. TCRdb reanalysed the 5' RACE reads using MiXCR and keeps one entry per CDR3 protein. This table holds about 180,000 distinct CDR3 sequences, approximately 18% found once. The sample taken for sequencing was PBMCs or a T cell subset sorted from them (not recorded which). These receptor sequences come from a man younger than 30 who had mild COVID-19 (a few samples of this study predate the infection). Cell type and time point are not known.

The chain is built from TRBV4-1 and TRBJ2-1; D unclear. Germline CDR1 is MGHRA and CDR2 is YSYEKL. Trimming removed 4 bases from V and 8 bases from J, with 9 bases in between. The CDR3 runs to 12 residues. CDR3 nucleotide sequence: TGCGCCAGCAGCCGACCGAGCGATGAGCAGTTCTTC. It yields the protein CASSRPSDEQFF.

In its sample, this clonotype was seen a few times. This sequence joins TRBV5-1 and TRBJ1-5; the D gene is possibly TRBD1 (5 bases). Germline CDR1 is SGHRS and CDR2 is YFSETQ. Trimming took off 0 bases at V and 5 bases at J, with 9 bases between the two ends. The CDR3 totals 14 residues. In DNA form, the CDR3 reads TGCGCCAGCAGCTTGGAGGGGAAGGATCAGCCCCAGCATTTT. It encodes CASSLEGKDQPQHF. The entire variable domain, with the rest obtained from reference TRBV5-1 and TRBJ1-5, is as follows: KAGVTQTPRYLIKTRGQQVTLSCSPISGHRSVSWYQQTPGQGLQFLFEYFSETQRNKGNFPGRFSGRQFSNSRSEMNVSTLELGDSALYLCASSLEGKDQPQHFGDGTRLSIL.

This clonotype came up a few times. CDR3 DNA sequence: TGTGCCAGCAGTGAGATCTCTGGAAACACCATATATTTT. Amino acid sequence: CASSEISGNTIYF. J is TRBJ1-3 and V is TRBV2; D gene ambiguous. The germline V and J ends were trimmed by 3 bases and 0 bases, with 3 bases remaining between them. Germline CDR1 reads SNHLY; CDR2 reads FYNNEI. The CDR3 runs 13 residues.

This clonotype has more than one count but fewer than ten. The chain is built from TRBV9 and TRBJ1-4; TRBD1 agrees at 7 bases. V lost 4 bases and J lost 4; bases outside the gene matches: 10. In germline, CDR1 is SGDLS, CDR2 YYNGEE. The CDR3 contains 16 residues. CDR3 protein: CASSPGTANLNEKLFF. The DNA for the CDR3 is TGTGCCAGCAGCCCCGGGACAGCGAATCTTAATGAAAAACTGTTTTTT.

The table lists this clonotype with a few counts. The rearrangement uses TRBV5-5 and TRBJ2-1, with a weak D call TRBD1 (5 bases). Germline CDR1 and CDR2: SGHKS and YYEKEE (reference sequence). Trimming shortened V by 6 bases and J by 0 bases, and 16 bases separated the two germline ends. This CDR3 region has 16 residues. The DNA for the CDR3 is TGTGCCAGCACCCCGCAAGGGGCCACCTCCTACAATGAGCAGTTCTTC. The encoded protein is CASTPQGATSYNEQFF.

The CDR3 reads CIVSRQLSYNEQFF. CDR3 sequence (DNA): TGCATTGTCTCGAGGCAGCTCTCCTACAATGAGCAGTTCTTC. The rearrangement links TRBV20-1 to TRBJ2-1; no clear D gene. The CDR3 loop spans 14 amino acids. Germline CDR1 is DFQATT and CDR2 is SNEGSKA (reference sequence).

The genes are TRBV4-3 and TRBJ2-7; 11 bases match TRBD2. Germline lookup yields CDR1 LGHNA and CDR2 YSLEER. V was pared by 3 bases and J by 4 bases, with 8 bases of the junction left unmatched. This CDR3 is 16 amino acids long. In DNA form, the CDR3 reads TGCGCCAGCAGCCAGCAAGAAGCTAGCGGGGGGTACGAGCAGTACTTC. It encodes CASSQQEASGGYEQYF.

This clonotype appeared a few times. The V and J genes are TRBV28 and TRBJ2-2; D is possibly TRBD1 or TRBD2 (5 bases each). The ends were cut back, 2 bases at V and 1 base at J, with 8 bases in the middle. CDR1 is MDHEN, CDR2 SYDVKM, per germline. The length of the CDR3 is 15 residues. CDR3 in amino acids: CASSLGGLNTGELFF. CDR3 DNA: TGTGCCAGCAGTTTAGGGGGTTTGAACACCGGGGAGCTGTTTTTT.

This clonotype was seen just once. V is TRBV5-4 and J is TRBJ2-1; 7 nucleotides align to TRBD2. The junction had 2 bases not matched to a gene; V was cut back by 2 bases and J by 12 bases. The germline V gene encodes CDR1 SGHNT and CDR2 YYREEE (reference sequence). This CDR3 is 11 amino acids long. The CDR3 DNA reads TGTGCCAGCAGCTTACCGGGGGGGCAGTTCTTC. It encodes CASSLPGGQFF.

This clonotype turned up a few times. V is TRBV10-3 and J is TRBJ2-1, with a tentative D call TRBD2 (6 bases). From germline, CDR1 is ENHRY and CDR2 SYGVKD. V was cut by 8 bases and J by 8 bases, with 10 bases left in between. The CDR3 has 11 amino acids. CDR3 amino acids: CAIQSSDEQFF. As DNA, the CDR3 is TGTGCCATCCAGTCTAGCGATGAGCAGTTCTTC.

V gene TRBV18 combines with J gene TRBJ2-7, with D perhaps matching TRBD2 (6 bases). The CDR3 has 14 amino acids. Germline CDR1 and CDR2: KGHSH and LQKENI. V dropped 3 bases and J dropped 6 bases, with 15 bases sitting between them. CDR3 DNA: TGTGCCAGCTCACCCCGTGGAGGGGAGATCGAGCAGTACTTC. This encodes CASSPRGGEIEQYF.

This clonotype was counted only a few times. This rearrangement joins TRBV5-1 to TRBJ1-1, with TRBD1 matching 7 bases. CDR1 SGHRS and CDR2 YFSETQ come from the germline V gene. V was pared by 6 bases and J by 0 bases, with 5 bases of the junction left unmatched. The CDR3 covers 14 residues. The CDR3 region has the DNA TGCGCCAGCACCGGGACAGCGATGAACACTGAAGCTTTCTTT. Translation gives CASTGTAMNTEAFF.

This clonotype was counted a few times. The chain has TRBV27 and TRBJ1-1; no reliable D call. Trimming left V 3 bases short and J 2 bases short, with 7 bases between. The CDR3 sequence is 13 residues long. Germline assignment: CDR1 MNHEY and CDR2 SMNVEV (reference sequence). CDR3 in amino acids: CASSLEDNTEAFF. Written as DNA, the CDR3 is TGTGCCAGCAGTTTGGAAGACAACACTGAAGCTTTCTTT.

This clonotype was seen only a few times. The chain has TRBV3-1 and TRBJ2-1, with 7 positions matching TRBD1. Germline lookup yields CDR1 LGHDT and CDR2 YNNKEL (reference sequence). J lost 6 bases, V lost 6 bases, and 8 bases had no gene match. CDR3 size: 14 residues. In DNA form, the CDR3 reads TGTGCCAGCAGTCCCTCTGAGGGGGCCAATGAGCAGTTCTTC. Translation: CASSPSEGANEQFF.

The rearrangement uses TRBV6-1 and TRBJ1-2, with D possibly matching TRBD1 (5 bases). The V gene's germline CDR1 is MNHNS and CDR2 SASEGT. The CDR3 extends over 15 amino acids. Trimming shortened V by 4 bases and J by 4 bases, and 16 bases separated the two germline ends. The CDR3 is CASSAPRGGGYGYTF. As DNA, the CDR3 is TGTGCCAGCAGTGCCCCCCGGGGGGGTGGCTATGGCTACACCTTC.

This clonotype was recorded a few times. The CDR3 region is CASSQAPSGTYNEQFF. The CDR3 DNA sequence: TGCGCCAGCAGCCAAGCCCCTAGCGGTACCTACAATGAGCAGTTCTTC. The chain employs TRBV4-1 and TRBJ2-1; 7 positions agree with TRBD2. There are 16 residues in the CDR3. With 1 base clipped from V and 2 bases from J, the junction kept 5 bases outside the gene matches. Germline V CDR1 and CDR2: MGHRA, YSYEKL.

This clonotype was counted only a few times. The CDR3 DNA follows: TGTGCCAGCAGGACTAGCGGGGGCGATGAGGAGCAGTTCTTC. It translates to CASRTSGGDEEQFF. The chain employs TRBV6-2 or TRBV6-3 and TRBJ2-1; 12 positions agree with TRBD2. There are 14 residues in the CDR3. The germline V gene encodes CDR1 MNHEY and CDR2 SVGEGT. The V gene end was trimmed by 6 bases and the J gene end by 10 bases; junction bases not matched to a gene: 7.

This clonotype appeared a few times. The V gene is TRBV6-2 or TRBV6-3, the J gene TRBJ2-5; 11 bases fit TRBD2. CDR3 length equals 15 residues. The V gene's germline CDR1 is MNHEY and CDR2 SVGEGT. The trim removed 6 bases at V and 3 bases at J, leaving 6 bases unmatched. The CDR3 loop is CASSQRLAGKETQYF. The CDR3 DNA reads as TGTGCCAGCAGCCAGAGACTAGCGGGGAAAGAGACCCAGTACTTC.

Only a few counts were recorded for this clonotype. The chain carries TRBV5-1 and TRBJ2-1; 8 bases map to TRBD2. Trimming at V came to 5 bases and at J to 5 bases, leaving 6 bases not matched to a gene. There are 14 residues in the CDR3. Germline CDR1 reads SGHRS; CDR2 reads YFSETQ. The CDR3 sequence: CASRGVAGNNEQFF. Written as DNA, the CDR3 is TGCGCCAGCAGAGGGGTAGCGGGGAACAATGAGCAGTTCTTC.

The chain employs TRBV6-5 and TRBJ1-6; D perhaps matches TRBD1 (5 bases). Trimming removed 5 bases from V and 9 bases from J, with 14 bases in between. CDR1 is MNHEY and CDR2 is SVGAGI in the germline V gene. This CDR3 region has 14 residues. The CDR3 here is CASSKTTGGSPLHF. The CDR3 nucleotides are TGTGCCAGCAGTAAGACGACGGGGGGTTCACCCCTCCACTTT.

In DNA form, the CDR3 reads TGTGCCAGCAGCTTAGTGGGGGGTTCGAGCTCCTACGAGCAGTACTTC. Protein sequence: CASSLVGGSSSYEQYF. V is TRBV7-2 and J is TRBJ2-7; weak D call: TRBD2 (6 bases). CDR1 and CDR2 (germline): SGHTA, FQGNSA. Trimming pared 1 base from V and 0 bases from J, leaving 13 bases between. CDR3 length: 16 residues.

V gene TRBV27 combines with J gene TRBJ2-3; 14 nucleotides match TRBD2. V lost 5 bases to trimming and J lost 4 bases; unmatched junction nucleotides: 5. Germline values: CDR1 MNHEY, CDR2 SMNVEV (reference sequence). This CDR3 spans 16 amino acids. As DNA, the CDR3 is TGTGCCAGCAGTCGACTAGCGGGGGGGCCCCCAGATACGCAGTATTTT. This codes for CASSRLAGGPPDTQYF.

The V and J genes are TRBV27 and TRBJ2-6; TRBD1 might be the D (6 bases). CDR1 and CDR2 (germline): MNHEY, SMNVEV (reference sequence). This CDR3 has 16 residues. V was pared by 6 bases and J by 4 bases, with 16 bases between. The CDR3 DNA follows: TGTGCCAGCAGAACGACAGGCCACCCGGGGGCCAACGTCCTGACTTTC. It is translated as CASRTTGHPGANVLTF.

In its sample, this clonotype was seen a few times. The chain has TRBV10-3 and TRBJ1-1; D is uncertain. This CDR3 comprises 13 residues. Trimming took 3 bases from V and 3 from J, leaving 8 bases between them. Germline-derived CDR1 and CDR2 are ENHRY and SYGVKD. The CDR3 DNA reads as TGTGCCATCAGTGATGAGCCTGACACTGAAGCTTTCTTT. The encoded protein is CAISDEPDTEAFF.

This clonotype occurred a few times. The chain recombines TRBV7-3 with TRBJ1-6, with D perhaps matching TRBD1 (5 bases). Germline values: CDR1 SGHTA, CDR2 FQGTGA. V dropped 5 bases and J dropped 10 bases, with 12 bases sitting between them. The CDR3 length is 13 residues. The CDR3 DNA reads TGTGCCAGCAGCCATGGCGGGGGGTCACCCCTCCACTTT. Protein sequence: CASSHGGGSPLHF.

This clonotype has only a few counts. The chain is built from TRBV25-1 and TRBJ2-3; 9 nucleotides line up with TRBD1. Germline V gene lookup returns CDR1 MGHDK and CDR2 SYGVNS. Trimming cost V 11 bases and J 2 bases; bases outside gene matches: 5. The CDR3 is 13 residues long. The CDR3 nucleotides read TGTGCCGCAGGGGACAGGGTCACAGATACGCAGTATTTT. Protein: CAAGDRVTDTQYF.

This clonotype was seen a handful of times. The chain couples TRBV5-1 to TRBJ1-1, with D possibly TRBD1 on 6 matching bases. Germline CDR1 is SGHRS and CDR2 is YFSETQ. V was trimmed by 3 bases and J by 7 bases, leaving 13 bases between them. The CDR3 is 13 residues long. The CDR3 nucleotides read TGCGCCAGCAGCTCCATGATCAGGGGTGAAGCTTTCTTT. It is translated as CASSSMIRGEAFF.

The chain combines TRBV4-3 with TRBJ1-2; perhaps TRBD1 as D (5 bases). The germline CDR1 and CDR2 sequences are LGHNA and YSLEER. CDR3 size: 15 residues. The V and J ends lost 2 bases and 3 bases respectively, with 13 bases between them. The CDR3 DNA reads TGCGCCAGCAGCCAACAAAGGGGCGAGGACTATGGCTACACCTTC. Its translation is CASSQQRGEDYGYTF.

This clonotype was picked up a small number of times. V usage is TRBV24-1 and J usage is TRBJ1-2; tentatively, D is TRBD1 (5 bases). CDR3 length: 13 residues. V lost 4 bases and J lost 8, with 13 bases in between. Per germline, CDR1 KGHDR and CDR2 SFDVKD. CDR3 amino acids: CATSEFQGRGYTF. DNA for the CDR3: TGTGCCACCAGTGAATTTCAGGGTCGCGGCTACACCTTC.

The chain uses TRBV5-6 and TRBJ2-2, with 9 bases lining up with TRBD1. Germline trimming cut 2 bases from V and 4 bases from J; bases unmatched to any gene: 6. This CDR3 is 16 amino acids long. Germline CDR1 and CDR2: SGHDT and YYEEEE. The CDR3 DNA sequence: TGTGCCAGCAGCTTCGGCGGACAGGGGCCCACCGGGGAGCTGTTTTTT. Translating gives CASSFGGQGPTGELFF.